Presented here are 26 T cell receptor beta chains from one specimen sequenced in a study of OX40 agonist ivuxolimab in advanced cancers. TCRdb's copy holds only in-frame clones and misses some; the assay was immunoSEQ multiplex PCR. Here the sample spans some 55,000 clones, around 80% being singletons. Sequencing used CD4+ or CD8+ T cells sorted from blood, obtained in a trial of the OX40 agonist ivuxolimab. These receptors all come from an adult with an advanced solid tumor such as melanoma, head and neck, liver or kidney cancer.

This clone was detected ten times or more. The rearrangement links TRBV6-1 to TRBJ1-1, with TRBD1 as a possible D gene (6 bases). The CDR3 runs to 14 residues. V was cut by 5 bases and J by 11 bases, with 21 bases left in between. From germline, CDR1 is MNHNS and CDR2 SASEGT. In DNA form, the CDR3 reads TGTGCCAGCAGTACCCTTCGGGGGGCGCAGGTGGCTTTCTTT. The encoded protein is CASSTLRGAQVAFF.

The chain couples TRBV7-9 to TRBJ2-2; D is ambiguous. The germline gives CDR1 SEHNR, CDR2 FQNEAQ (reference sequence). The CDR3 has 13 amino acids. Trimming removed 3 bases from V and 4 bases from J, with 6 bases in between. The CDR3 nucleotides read TGTGCCAGCAGCTTTAGTATCACCGGGGAGCTGTTTTTT. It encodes CASSFSITGELFF. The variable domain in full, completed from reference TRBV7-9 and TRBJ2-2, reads DTGVSQNPRHKITKRGQNVTFRCDPISEHNRLYWYRQTLGQGPEFLTYFQNEAQLEKSRLLSDRFSAERPKGSFSTLEIQRTEQGDSAMYLCASSFSITGELFFGEGSRLTVL.

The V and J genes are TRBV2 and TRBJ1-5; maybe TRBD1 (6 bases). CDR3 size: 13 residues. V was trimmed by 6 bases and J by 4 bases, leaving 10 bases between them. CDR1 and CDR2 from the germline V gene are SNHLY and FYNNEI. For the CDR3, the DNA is TGTGCCAGCAGGACAGGCTTGAATCAGCCCCAGCATTTT. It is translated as CASRTGLNQPQHF.

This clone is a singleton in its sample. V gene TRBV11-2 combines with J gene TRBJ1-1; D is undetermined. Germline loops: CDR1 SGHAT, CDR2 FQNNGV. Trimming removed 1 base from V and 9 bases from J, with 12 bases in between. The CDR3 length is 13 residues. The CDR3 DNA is TGTGCCAGCAGCTTAGTTGTACAATTCAAAGCTTTCTTT. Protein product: CASSLVVQFKAFF.

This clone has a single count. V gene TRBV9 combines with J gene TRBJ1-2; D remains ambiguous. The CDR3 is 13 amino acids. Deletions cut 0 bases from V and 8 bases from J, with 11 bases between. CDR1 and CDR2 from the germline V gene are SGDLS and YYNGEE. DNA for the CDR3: TGTGCCAGCAGCGTAGCAGCAGAACCCGGCTACACCTTC. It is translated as CASSVAAEPGYTF.

The CDR3 here is CASSPSRGAYYTEAFF. The CDR3 DNA sequence: TGTGCCAGCAGCCCCTCCCGGGGGGCGTATTACACTGAAGCTTTCTTT. This chain connects TRBV7-9 to TRBJ1-1, with D possibly being TRBD1 (6 bases). The germline gives CDR1 SEHNR, CDR2 FQNEAQ (reference sequence). Trimming shortened V by 5 bases and J by 3 bases, and 19 bases separated the two germline ends. CDR3 length: 16 residues.

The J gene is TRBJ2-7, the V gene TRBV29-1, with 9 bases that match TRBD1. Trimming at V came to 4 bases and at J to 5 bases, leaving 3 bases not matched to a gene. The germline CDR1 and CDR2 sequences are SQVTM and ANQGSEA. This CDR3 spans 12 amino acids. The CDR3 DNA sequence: TGCAGCGTTGTAAGGACAGGGGACGAGCAGTACTTC. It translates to CSVVRTGDEQYF.

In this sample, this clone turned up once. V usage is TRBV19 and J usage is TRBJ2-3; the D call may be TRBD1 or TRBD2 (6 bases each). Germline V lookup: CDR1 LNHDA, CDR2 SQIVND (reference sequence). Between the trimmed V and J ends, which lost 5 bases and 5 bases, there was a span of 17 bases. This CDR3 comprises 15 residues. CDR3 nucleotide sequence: TGTGCCAGTAGTGCCCCCCGGGGGCAGAGAGATACGCAGTATTTT. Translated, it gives CASSAPRGQRDTQYF.

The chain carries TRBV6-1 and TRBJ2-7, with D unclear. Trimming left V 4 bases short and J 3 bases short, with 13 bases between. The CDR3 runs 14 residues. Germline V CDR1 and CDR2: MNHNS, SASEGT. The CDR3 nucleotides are TGTGCCAGCAGTGGAGGCCTGGGTCGCTACGAGCAGTACTTC. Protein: CASSGGLGRYEQYF.

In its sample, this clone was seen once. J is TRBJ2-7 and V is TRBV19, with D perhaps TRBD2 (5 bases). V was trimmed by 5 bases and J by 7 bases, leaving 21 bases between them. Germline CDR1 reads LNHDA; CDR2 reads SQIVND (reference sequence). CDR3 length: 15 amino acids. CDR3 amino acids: CASSGRSKFGEEQYF. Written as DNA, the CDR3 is TGTGCCAGTAGTGGACGTTCTAAGTTCGGGGAAGAGCAGTACTTC.

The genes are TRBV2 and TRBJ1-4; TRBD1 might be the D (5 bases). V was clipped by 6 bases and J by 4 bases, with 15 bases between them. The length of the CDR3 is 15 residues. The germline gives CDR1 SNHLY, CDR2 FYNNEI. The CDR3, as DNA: TGTGCCAGCAGCGCTAGAGACAGATTTAATGAAAAACTGTTTTTT. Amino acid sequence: CASSARDRFNEKLFF. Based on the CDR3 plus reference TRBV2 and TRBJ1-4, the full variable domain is EPEVTQTPSHQVTQMGQEVILRCVPISNHLYFYWYRQILGQKVEFLVSFYNNEISEKSEIFDDQFSVERPDGSNFTLKIRSTKLEDSAMYFCASSARDRFNEKLFFGSGTQLSVL.

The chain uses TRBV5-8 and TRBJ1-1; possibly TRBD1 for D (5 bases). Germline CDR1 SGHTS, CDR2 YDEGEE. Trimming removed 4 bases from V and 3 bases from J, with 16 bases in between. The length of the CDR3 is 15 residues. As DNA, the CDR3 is TGTGCCAGCAGCGGCGGGACCGCCGGGGACACTGAAGCTTTCTTT. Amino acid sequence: CASSGGTAGDTEAFF.

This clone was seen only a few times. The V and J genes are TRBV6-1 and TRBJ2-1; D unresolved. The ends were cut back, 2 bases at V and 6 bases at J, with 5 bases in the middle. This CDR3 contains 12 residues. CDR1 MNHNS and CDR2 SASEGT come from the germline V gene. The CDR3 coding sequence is TGTGCCAGCAGTGAAAACCGCAATGAGCAGTTCTTC. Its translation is CASSENRNEQFF.

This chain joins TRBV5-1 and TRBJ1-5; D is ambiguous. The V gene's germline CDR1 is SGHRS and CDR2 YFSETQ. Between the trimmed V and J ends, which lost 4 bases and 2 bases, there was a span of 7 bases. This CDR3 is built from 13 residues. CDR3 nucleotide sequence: TGCGCCAGCAGCCCGGTGGGCAATCAGCCCCAGCATTTT. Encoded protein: CASSPVGNQPQHF.

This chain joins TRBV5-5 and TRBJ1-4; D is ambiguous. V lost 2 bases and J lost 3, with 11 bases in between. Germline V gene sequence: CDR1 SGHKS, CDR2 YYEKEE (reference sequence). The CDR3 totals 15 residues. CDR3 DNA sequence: TGTGCCAGCAGCTTCTTGGGCAAGCCTAATGAAAAACTGTTTTTT. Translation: CASSFLGKPNEKLFF.

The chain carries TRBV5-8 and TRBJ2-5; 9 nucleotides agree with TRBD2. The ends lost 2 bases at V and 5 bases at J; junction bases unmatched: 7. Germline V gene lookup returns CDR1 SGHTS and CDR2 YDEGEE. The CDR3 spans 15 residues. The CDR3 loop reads CASSLGGRAQETQYF. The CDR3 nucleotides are TGTGCCAGCAGCTTAGGCGGGAGGGCCCAGGAGACCCAGTACTTC.

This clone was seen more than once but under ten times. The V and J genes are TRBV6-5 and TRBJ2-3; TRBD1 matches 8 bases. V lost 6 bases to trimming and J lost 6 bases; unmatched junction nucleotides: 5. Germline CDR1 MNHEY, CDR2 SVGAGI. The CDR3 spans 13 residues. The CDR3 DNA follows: TGTGCCAGCAGGTCGGACAGGGTGGATACGCAGTATTTT. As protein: CASRSDRVDTQYF.

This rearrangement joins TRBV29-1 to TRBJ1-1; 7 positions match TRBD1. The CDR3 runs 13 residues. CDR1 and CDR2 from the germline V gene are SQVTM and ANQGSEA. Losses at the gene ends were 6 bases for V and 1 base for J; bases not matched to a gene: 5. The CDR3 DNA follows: TGCAGCGTGCGGACAGGCACGAACACTGAAGCTTTCTTT. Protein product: CSVRTGTNTEAFF.

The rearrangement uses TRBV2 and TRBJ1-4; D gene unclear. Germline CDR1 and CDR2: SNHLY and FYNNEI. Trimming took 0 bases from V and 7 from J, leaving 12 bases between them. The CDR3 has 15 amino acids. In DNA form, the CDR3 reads TGTGCCAGCAGTGAAGCCGGAGGGTGGGCTGAAAAACTGTTTTTT. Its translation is CASSEAGGWAEKLFF.

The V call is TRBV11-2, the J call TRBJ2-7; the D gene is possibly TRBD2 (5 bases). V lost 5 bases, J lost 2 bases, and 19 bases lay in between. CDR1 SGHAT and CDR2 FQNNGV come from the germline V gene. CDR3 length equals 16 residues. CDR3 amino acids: CASSPPRTGWAYEQYF. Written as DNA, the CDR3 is TGTGCCAGCAGCCCGCCCCGGACGGGGTGGGCCTACGAGCAGTACTTC.

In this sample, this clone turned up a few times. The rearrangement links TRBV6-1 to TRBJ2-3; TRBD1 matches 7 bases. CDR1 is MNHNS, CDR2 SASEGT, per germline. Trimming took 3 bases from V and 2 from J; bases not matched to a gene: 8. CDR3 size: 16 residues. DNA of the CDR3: TGTGCCAGCAGTGAGGTTTGGGGACAGTCCACAGATACGCAGTATTTT. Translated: CASSEVWGQSTDTQYF.

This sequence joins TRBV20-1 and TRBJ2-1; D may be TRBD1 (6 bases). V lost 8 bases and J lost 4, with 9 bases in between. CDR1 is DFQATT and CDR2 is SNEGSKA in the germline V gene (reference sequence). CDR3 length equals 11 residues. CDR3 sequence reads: CSPDSYNEQFF. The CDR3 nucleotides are TGCAGTCCGGACAGTTACAATGAGCAGTTCTTC.

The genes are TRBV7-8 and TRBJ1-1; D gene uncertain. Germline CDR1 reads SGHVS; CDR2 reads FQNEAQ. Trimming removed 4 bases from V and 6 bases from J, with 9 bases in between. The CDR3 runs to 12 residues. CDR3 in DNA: TGTGCCAGCAGCTCCGGCGGGGCTGAAGCTTTCTTT. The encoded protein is CASSSGGAEAFF.

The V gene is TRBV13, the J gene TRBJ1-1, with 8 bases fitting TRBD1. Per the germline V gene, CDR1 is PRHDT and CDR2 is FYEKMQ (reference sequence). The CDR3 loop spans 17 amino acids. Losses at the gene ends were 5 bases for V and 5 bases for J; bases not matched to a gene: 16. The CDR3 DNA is TGTGCCAGCAGCCGAAAGATTACTCGGGACAGGATGACTGAAGCTTTCTTT. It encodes CASSRKITRDRMTEAFF.

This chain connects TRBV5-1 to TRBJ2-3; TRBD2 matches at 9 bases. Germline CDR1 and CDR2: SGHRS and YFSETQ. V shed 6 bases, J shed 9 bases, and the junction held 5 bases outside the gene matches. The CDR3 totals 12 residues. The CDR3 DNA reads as TGCGCCAGCAATAGCGGGGGAGGAACGCAGTATTTT. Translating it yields CASNSGGGTQYF. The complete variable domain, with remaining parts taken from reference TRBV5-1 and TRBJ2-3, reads KAGVTQTPRYLIKTRGQQVTLSCSPISGHRSVSWYQQTPGQGLQFLFEYFSETQRNKGNFPGRFSGRQFSNSRSEMNVSTLELGDSALYLCASNSGGGTQYFGPGTRLTVL.

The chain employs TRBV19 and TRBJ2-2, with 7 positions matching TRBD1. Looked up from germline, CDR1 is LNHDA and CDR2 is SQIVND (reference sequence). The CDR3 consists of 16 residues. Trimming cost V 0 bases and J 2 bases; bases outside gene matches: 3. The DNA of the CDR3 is TGTGCCAGTAGTATAGATCGACAGGGCAACACCGGGGAGCTGTTTTTT. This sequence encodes CASSIDRQGNTGELFF.